The subject of this entry is one TCR beta chain. The table lists this clonotype with many counts. This receptor's antigen is unknown. No much larger clone is present one base from it, and per-base qualities are unavailable. This specimen belongs to a study of T cells in Graves' hyperthyroidism and ophthalmopathy (dated by TCRdb to about 2019). Describing the broader study: Peripheral blood was sampled at the time of initial diagnosis, prior to any treatment. In several Graves' hyperthyroidism patients, the study also compared T-cell repertoires from thyroid tissue with T-cell repertoires from blood. Whether ophthalmopathy could be predicted prospectively was tested in an independent validation cohort made up of about 18 hyperthyroidism patients plus 17 patients who later progressed to ophthalmopathy. To identify distinguishing TCR V-J signatures, a discovery cohort of roughly 100 patients was used, comprising 43 with Graves' ophthalmopathy and approximately 58 with stable Graves' hyperthyroidism. The 100 or so discovery patients were divided at random into training and test sets in a 7:3 ratio. According to the paper, TCR Vbeta CDR3 sequencing was carried out on 135 peripheral blood samples, which came from fewer than 50 ophthalmopathy, roughly 75 hyperthyroidism and about 17 progressor patients. After sampling, hyperthyroidism patients received methimazole starting at 30 mg daily, and ophthalmopathy patients received high-dose intravenous methylprednisolone. Broader findings and caveats from the paper: Ophthalmopathy was separated from stable hyperthyroidism by a 13 V-J signature model, with about 88% sensitivity and approximately 81% specificity obtained in cross-validation and 80%/75% obtained in testing. In validation, the model predicted progression to ophthalmopathy with 55% to 71% sensitivity and 72.22% specificity, a median of 6.5 months before onset. Sample size was not statistically predetermined, and investigators were not blinded to group allocation. Most expanded thyroid clonotypes (frequency above 0.001) were also found in blood, which suggests that blood repertoires may mirror thyroid immune responses.

Deletion took 10 bases off V and 11 bases off J, with a span of 8 bases between the germline ends. Measured from the cysteine to the phenylalanine, the CDR3 is 8 residues long. Left in the record is the CDR3 DNA by itself, 24 bases read in frame from the first base. Amplification of TCR beta CDR3 regions was carried out from RNA transcripts. A first-round RT-PCR of the TCR CDR3 used the HTBI primer set with the Qiagen OneStep RT-PCR kit. Libraries were constructed in a second round of multiplex PCR, after which size selection and purification were performed. Libraries were sequenced paired-end with 100 bp reads on an Illumina HiSeq2000. Regarding the original processing steps: SOAPnuke was used to process the raw data, throwing out any read that contained adapters or uncalled bases, had a mean Phred below 15, or lacked an exact constant-primer or identifier match. High-quality paired reads were merged using COPE v1.2.5, and each unique nucleotide sequence was defined as a clonotype. MiTCR v1.1 was used to align the clonotypes against IMGT TRBV, TRBD and TRBJ reference segments. The analysis was restricted to V-J combinations with a frequency above 0.0001, which together covered around 99% of the repertoires. The TCS score was defined as F50 (clonal expansion) divided by E x V (chaos), with BLOSUM62-based TCRdist calculated between CDR3 peptides within each V-J. Welch's t-statistics and random forest reduced roughly 530 V-J features to roughly 13, which were used in a naive Bayes classifier (R e1071). TCRdb reworked the public reads: Q25 trimming with fastp, MiXCR clone assembly, productive beta chains retained. When rows share a CDR3 protein, they turn into one entry using the most common DNA and genes. TCRdb, rather than the study authors, made the V and J calls. For this sample there are hundreds of thousands of distinct CDR3 sequences; approximately 13% appear just once. The ten largest clones add up to around 24% of the sample.

Graves' hyperthyroidism was defined as stable when no progression to ophthalmopathy occurred over 18 months of follow-up. Hyperthyroidism patients were newly diagnosed, had a disease duration of under 2 months, and were aged 18 to 65 years. Any patient with an uncontrolled infection, another autoimmune disease, pregnancy or lactation was excluded. Diagnoses were established on the basis of clinical symptoms, serum thyroxine and TRAb, thyroid ultrasound, and orbital computed tomography. Ficoll-Paque density gradient centrifugation was used to isolate PBMCs from about 9.4 ml of fresh peripheral blood. Total RNA was extracted using Trizol reagent, and RNA quality was assessed on an Agilent 2100 Bioanalyzer.

The source is a woman aged 25 to 39 with Graves' hyperthyroidism. Specimen: blood. This sequence uses TRBV12-3 or TRBV12-4 and TRBJ1-1, with the D gene too uncertain to name. The CDR3 loop reads CATDTAFF. The DNA sequence is given as TGTGCCACCGACACGGCTTTCTTT.